This TCR beta chain was observed in a study of regulatory T cells in long-lasting Graves disease. Study-wide results and limits: Persistent Graves' patients had lower TCR diversity than newly diagnosed ones.

Time point described: newly diagnosed GD, antithyroid drugs for less than 3 months. The TCR library was prepared using RNA isolated from PBMCs. Building the TCR beta libraries relied on iRepertoire HTBI primers, and CDR3 regions underwent Arm-PCR. TCRdb ran MiXCR on the multiplex PCR reads and lists one entry per CDR3 protein. The sample lists around 470,000 distinct CDR3 sequences, 11% to 15% seen once, with over 15% in the top ten. Concerning this clonotype: Antigen: not known. Possible read error: a much larger clone is one base away.

The germline gives CDR1 KGHSH, CDR2 LQKENI. CDR3 length equals 15 residues. These sequences were also reported in another study, on T cells in Graves' hyperthyroidism and ophthalmopathy. This second study notes: Patients counted as stable if ophthalmopathy did not develop within 18 months. Diagnoses used clinical symptoms, serum thyroxine and TRAb, thyroid ultrasound and orbital computed tomography. Model-based prediction identified ophthalmopathy a median about 6.8 months prior to its onset.

The source material was peripheral blood mononuclear cells (PBMCs), sampled at new diagnosis, from a patient treated with antithyroid drugs. This sequence joins TRBV18 and TRBJ1-5; D unclear. This sequence was found in a woman between 45 and 60 years old with Graves disease. The CDR3 sequence is CASSLRRDSNQPPHF. The CDR3 coding sequence is TGTGCCAGCTCCCTAAGACGGGATAGCAATCAGCCCCCGCATTTT.